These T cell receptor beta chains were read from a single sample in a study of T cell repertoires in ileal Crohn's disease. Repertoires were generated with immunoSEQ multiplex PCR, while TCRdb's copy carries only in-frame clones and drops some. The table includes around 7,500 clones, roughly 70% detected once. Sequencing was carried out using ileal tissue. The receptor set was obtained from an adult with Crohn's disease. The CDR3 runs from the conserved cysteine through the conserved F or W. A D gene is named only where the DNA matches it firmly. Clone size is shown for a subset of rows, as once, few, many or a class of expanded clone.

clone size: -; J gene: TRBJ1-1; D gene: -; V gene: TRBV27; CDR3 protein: CASSLSRGNTEAFF; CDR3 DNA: TGTGCCAGCAGTTTGAGCCGGGGGAACACTGAAGCTTTCTTT
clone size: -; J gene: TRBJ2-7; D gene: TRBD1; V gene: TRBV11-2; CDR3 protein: CASSRPGQGSYEQYF; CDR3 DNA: TGTGCCAGCAGCCGGCCGGGACAGGGGTCCTACGAGCAGTACTTC
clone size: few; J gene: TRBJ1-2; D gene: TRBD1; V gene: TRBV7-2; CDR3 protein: CASSLEQGARGYTF; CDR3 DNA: TGTGCCAGCAGCTTAGAACAGGGGGCGCGTGGCTACACCTTC
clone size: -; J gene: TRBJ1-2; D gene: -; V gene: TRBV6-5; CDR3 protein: CASSYDSNYGYTF; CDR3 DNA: TGTGCCAGCAGTTACGACTCTAACTATGGCTACACCTTC
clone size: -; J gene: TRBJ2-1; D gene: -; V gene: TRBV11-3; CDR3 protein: CASSLADRVAEQFF; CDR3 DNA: TGTGCCAGCAGCTTAGCGGACAGAGTGGCTGAGCAGTTCTTC
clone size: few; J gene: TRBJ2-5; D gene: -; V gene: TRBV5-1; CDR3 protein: CASSPRTSQETQYF; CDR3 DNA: TGCGCCAGCAGCCCACGGACAAGCCAAGAGACCCAGTACTTC
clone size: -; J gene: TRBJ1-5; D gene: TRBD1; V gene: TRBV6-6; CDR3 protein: CASRNRGYGGNQPQHF; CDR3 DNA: TGTGCCAGCAGGAACAGGGGTTACGGCGGCAATCAGCCCCAGCATTTT
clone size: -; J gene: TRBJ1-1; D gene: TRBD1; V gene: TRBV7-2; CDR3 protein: CASSSPGQGYEAFF; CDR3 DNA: TGTGCCAGCAGTTCCCCGGGACAGGGATATGAAGCTTTCTTT
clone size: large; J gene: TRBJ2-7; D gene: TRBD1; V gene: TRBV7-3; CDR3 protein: CASSLGQGIGEQYF; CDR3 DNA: TGTGCCAGCAGCTTGGGACAGGGGATAGGGGAGCAGTACTTC
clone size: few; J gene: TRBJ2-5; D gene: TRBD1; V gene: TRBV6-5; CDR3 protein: CASRGGQGESETQYF; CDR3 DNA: TGTGCCAGCAGGGGAGGACAGGGGGAGTCGGAGACCCAGTACTTC
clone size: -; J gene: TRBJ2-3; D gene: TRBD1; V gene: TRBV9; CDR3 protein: CASSFRTGTDTQYF; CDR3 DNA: TGTGCCAGCAGCTTCAGGACAGGGACAGATACGCAGTATTTT
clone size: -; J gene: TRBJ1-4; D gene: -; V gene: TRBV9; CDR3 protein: CASSVSGEKLFF; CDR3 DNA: TGTGCCAGCAGCGTGTCAGGGGAAAAACTGTTTTTT
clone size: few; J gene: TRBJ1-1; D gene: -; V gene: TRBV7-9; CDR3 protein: CASSYKEQGYAEAFF; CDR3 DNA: TGTGCCAGCAGCTACAAGGAACAGGGCTATGCTGAAGCTTTCTTT
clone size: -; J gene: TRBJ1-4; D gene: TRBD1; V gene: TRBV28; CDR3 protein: CASSSSGQEYNEKLFF; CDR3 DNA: TGTGCCAGCAGTTCCTCCGGACAGGAATATAATGAAAAACTGTTTTTT
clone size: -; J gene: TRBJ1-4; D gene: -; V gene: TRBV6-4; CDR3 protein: CASSQEKLFF; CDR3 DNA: TGTGCCAGCAGTCAAGAAAAACTGTTTTTT
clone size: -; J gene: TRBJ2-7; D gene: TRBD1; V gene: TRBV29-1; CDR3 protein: CSVVGGTGGYEQYF; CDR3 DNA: TGCAGCGTTGTAGGAGGGACAGGGGGTTACGAGCAGTACTTC
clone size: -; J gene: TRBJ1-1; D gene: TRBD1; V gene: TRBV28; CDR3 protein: CASSFLGGEAFF; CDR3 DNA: TGTGCCAGCAGTTTCTTAGGGGGCGAAGCTTTCTTT
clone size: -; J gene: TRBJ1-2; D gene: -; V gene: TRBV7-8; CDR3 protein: CASSAGGRVRGYTF; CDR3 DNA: TGTGCCAGCTCGGCGGGCGGGCGGGTACGTGGCTACACCTTC
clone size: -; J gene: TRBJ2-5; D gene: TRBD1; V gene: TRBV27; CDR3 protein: CASRRTGRGETQYF; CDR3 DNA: TGTGCCAGCAGACGGACAGGTAGAGGAGAGACCCAGTACTTC
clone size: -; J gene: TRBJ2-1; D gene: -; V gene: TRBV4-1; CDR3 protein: CASSRGAGRNEQFF; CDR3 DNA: TGCGCCAGCAGCCGGGGCGCGGGACGGAATGAGCAGTTCTTC
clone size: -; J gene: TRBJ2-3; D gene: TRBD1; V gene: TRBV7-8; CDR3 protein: CASSLGPPGQGADTQYF; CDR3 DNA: TGTGCCAGCAGCTTAGGGCCCCCGGGACAGGGGGCTGATACGCAGTATTTT
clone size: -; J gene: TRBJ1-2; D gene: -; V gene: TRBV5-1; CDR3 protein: CASSPPGGSYGYTF; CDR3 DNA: TGCGCCAGCAGCCCGCCTGGGGGCTCCTATGGCTACACCTTC
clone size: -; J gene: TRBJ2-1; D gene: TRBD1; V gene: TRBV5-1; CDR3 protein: CASSLGQGAFNEQFF; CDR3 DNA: TGCGCCAGCAGCTTGGGACAGGGGGCGTTCAATGAGCAGTTCTTC
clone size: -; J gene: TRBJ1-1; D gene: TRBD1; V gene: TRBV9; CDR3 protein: CASSVGTGGVYTEAFF; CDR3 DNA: TGTGCCAGCAGCGTCGGGACAGGGGGCGTCTATACTGAAGCTTTCTTT
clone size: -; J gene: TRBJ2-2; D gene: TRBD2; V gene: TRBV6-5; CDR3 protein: CASRTSGLVAGELFF; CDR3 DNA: TGTGCCAGCAGGACTAGCGGGTTAGTCGCCGGGGAGCTGTTTTTT
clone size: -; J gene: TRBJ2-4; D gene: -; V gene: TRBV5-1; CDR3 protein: CASSLVRGSENIQYF; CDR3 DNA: TGCGCCAGCAGCTTGGTGAGGGGGAGCGAAAACATTCAGTACTTC
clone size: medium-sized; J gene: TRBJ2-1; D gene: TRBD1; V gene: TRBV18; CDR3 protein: CASRSRTGGYNEQFF; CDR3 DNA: TGTGCCAGCCGAAGCCGGACAGGGGGCTACAATGAGCAGTTCTTC
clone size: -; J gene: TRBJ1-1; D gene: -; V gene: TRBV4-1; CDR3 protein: CASSPPTGTEAFF; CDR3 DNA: TGCGCCAGCAGCCCGCCGACAGGCACTGAAGCTTTCTTT
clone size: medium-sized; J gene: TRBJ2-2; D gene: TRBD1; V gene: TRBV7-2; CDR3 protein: CASSRNRDSNTGELFF; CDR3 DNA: TGTGCCAGCAGCCGGAACCGGGACAGTAACACCGGGGAGCTGTTTTTT
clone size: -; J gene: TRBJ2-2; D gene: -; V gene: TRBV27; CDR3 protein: CASITYTGELFF; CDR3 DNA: TGTGCCAGTATAACCTATACCGGGGAGCTGTTTTTT
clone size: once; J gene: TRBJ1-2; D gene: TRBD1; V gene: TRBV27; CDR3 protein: CASRTGGYGYTF; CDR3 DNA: TGTGCCAGCAGGACAGGGGGCTATGGCTACACCTTC
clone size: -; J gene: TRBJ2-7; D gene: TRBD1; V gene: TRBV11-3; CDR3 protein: CASSLALGQGLYEQYF; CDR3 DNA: TGTGCCAGCAGCTTAGCCTTGGGACAGGGTCTCTACGAGCAGTACTTC
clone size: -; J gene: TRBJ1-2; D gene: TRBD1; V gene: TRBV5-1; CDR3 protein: CASSAGTDYGYTF; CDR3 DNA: TGCGCCAGCAGCGCCGGGACAGATTATGGCTACACCTTC
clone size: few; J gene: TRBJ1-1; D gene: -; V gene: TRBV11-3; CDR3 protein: CASSFDFAGEAFF; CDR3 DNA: TGTGCCAGCAGCTTCGATTTCGCCGGTGAAGCTTTCTTT
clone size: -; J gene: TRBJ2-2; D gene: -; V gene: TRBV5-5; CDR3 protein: CATQQVTNTGELFF; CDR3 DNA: TGTGCCACCCAACAGGTTACGAACACCGGGGAGCTGTTTTTT
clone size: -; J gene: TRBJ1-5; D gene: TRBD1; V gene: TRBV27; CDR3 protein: CASRLGTGEQPQHF; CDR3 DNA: TGTGCCAGCAGACTAGGGACAGGGGAACAGCCCCAGCATTTT
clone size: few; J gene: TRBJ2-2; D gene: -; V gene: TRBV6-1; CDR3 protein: CASKGRGWTGELFF; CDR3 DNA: TGTGCCAGCAAGGGCAGGGGATGGACCGGGGAGCTGTTTTTT
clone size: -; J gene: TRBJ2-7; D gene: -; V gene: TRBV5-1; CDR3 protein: CASSSILVSAGSGYEQYF; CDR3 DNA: TGCGCCAGCAGCTCCATACTCGTCTCGGCAGGATCCGGCTACGAGCAGTACTTC
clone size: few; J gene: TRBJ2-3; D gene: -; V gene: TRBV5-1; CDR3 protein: CASSLQDSVTDTQYF; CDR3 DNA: TGCGCCAGCAGCCTCCAGGACAGCGTTACAGATACGCAGTATTTT
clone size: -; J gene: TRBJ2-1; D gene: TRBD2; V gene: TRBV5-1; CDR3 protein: CASTLAGGLGEQFF; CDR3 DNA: TGCGCCAGCACACTAGCGGGGGGGCTGGGTGAGCAGTTCTTC
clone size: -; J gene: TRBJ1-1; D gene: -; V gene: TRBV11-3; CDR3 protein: CASSLDRGRAEAFF; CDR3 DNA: TGTGCCAGCAGCTTAGATCGAGGTCGGGCTGAAGCTTTCTTT
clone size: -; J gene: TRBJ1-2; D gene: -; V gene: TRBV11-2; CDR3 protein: CASSLEAGADGYTF; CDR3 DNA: TGTGCCAGCAGCTTAGAGGCAGGGGCAGATGGCTACACCTTC
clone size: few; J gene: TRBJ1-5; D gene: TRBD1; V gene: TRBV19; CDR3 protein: CASSITGDNQPQHF; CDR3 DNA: TGTGCCAGTAGTATAACAGGGGACAATCAGCCCCAGCATTTT
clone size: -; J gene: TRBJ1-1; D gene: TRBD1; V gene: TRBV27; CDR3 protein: CASSRSTGGSEAFF; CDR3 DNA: TGTGCCAGCAGTAGAAGTACAGGGGGGAGTGAAGCTTTCTTT
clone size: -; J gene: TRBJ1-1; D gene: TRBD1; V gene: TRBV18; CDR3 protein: CASSPVFDRAKGTEAFF; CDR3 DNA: TGTGCCAGCTCTCCGGTATTTGACAGGGCGAAGGGGACTGAAGCTTTCTTT
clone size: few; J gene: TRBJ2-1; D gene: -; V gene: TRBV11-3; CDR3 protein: CASSSRGAGNEQFF; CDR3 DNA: TGTGCCAGCAGCTCCCGGGGGGCGGGTAATGAGCAGTTCTTC
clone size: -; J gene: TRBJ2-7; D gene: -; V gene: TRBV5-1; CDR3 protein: CASKEAHEQYF; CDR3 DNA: TGCGCCAGCAAAGAGGCCCACGAGCAGTACTTC
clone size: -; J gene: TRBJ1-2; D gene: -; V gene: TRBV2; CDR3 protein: CASSDLADRPVGYTF; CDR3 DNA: TGTGCCAGCAGTGACTTAGCGGACCGCCCTGTGGGCTACACCTTC
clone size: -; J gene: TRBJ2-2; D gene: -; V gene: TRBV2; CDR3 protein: CASKMGLTGELFF; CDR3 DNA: TGTGCCAGCAAGATGGGGCTCACCGGGGAGCTGTTTTTT
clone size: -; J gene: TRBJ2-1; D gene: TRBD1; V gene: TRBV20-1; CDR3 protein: CSAGRTGQFF; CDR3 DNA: TGCAGTGCTGGACGGACAGGGCAGTTCTTC
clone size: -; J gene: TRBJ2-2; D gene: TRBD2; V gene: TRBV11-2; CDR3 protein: CASRVLAKTGELFF; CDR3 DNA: TGTGCCAGCAGGGTACTAGCGAAAACTGGGGAGCTGTTTTTT
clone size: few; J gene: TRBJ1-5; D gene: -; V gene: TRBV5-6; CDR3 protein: CASSPKPGFGGGAYQPQHF; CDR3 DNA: TGTGCCAGCAGCCCCAAGCCTGGGTTCGGTGGCGGGGCGTATCAGCCCCAGCATTTT
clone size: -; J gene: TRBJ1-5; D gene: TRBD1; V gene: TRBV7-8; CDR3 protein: CASSLAFNRGKIYQPQHF; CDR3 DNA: TGTGCCAGCAGCTTAGCGTTCAACAGGGGGAAAATATATCAGCCCCAGCATTTT